The present T cell receptor beta chain was sequenced within a study of PD-1 and CTLA-4 blockade in melanoma. Method: immunoSEQ multiplex PCR; TCRdb's copy keeps in-frame clones and lacks some. This repertoire shows fewer than 35,000 clones, roughly 90% found once; its top ten account for roughly 6.1%. Germline CDR1 reads LNHDA; CDR2 reads SQIVND (reference sequence). The CDR3 is 15 amino acids. V shed 3 bases and J shed 0 bases, with 11 bases lying between them. The clonotype comes from a human donor with melanoma. The gene calls are TRBV19 and TRBJ1-1; TRBD1 might be the D (5 bases). Source: CD8+ T cells from peripheral blood, taken from a patient given anti-PD-1 treatment. The CDR3 sequence: CASSMGGALNTEAFF. The CDR3 DNA reads TGTGCCAGTAGTATGGGCGGGGCCTTGAACACTGAAGCTTTCTTT.